This paragraph covers one T cell receptor beta chain sequence. No antigen is known for it. This record comes from a study of T cell responses to AZD1222 COVID-19 vaccine. General study points: Clonal diversity may have been underestimated, and the donors were mostly white British, with more females than males. No day 14 peak samples; only post-peak repertoires were characterized. It was only a handful of AZD1222 recipients who were seropositive at baseline. As reported, nearly half of all spike-specific TCRs target variant regions that are unmutated.

Using immunoSEQ multiplex PCR, the repertoire was profiled, and TCRdb retains in-frame clones only, with some absent. The table records about 150,000 clones, roughly nine tenths of them present only once. The CDR3 is made up of 15 amino acids. V was shortened by 6 bases and J by 11 bases, with 25 bases between the two germline ends. Looked up from germline, CDR1 is MRHNA and CDR2 is SNTAGT. This sequence originates from an adult who had recovered from COVID-19. The rearrangement links TRBV6-4 to TRBJ1-1; D might be TRBD1 (5 bases). Material: peripheral blood, obtained after recovery from COVID-19. Here the CDR3 DNA reads TGTGCCAGCAGCGAGTCTTCCGGGGGGACGACTAAGGCTTTCTTT. It translates to CASSESSGGTTKAFF.